Below, 11 T cell receptor beta chains from the same sample are listed, as sequenced in a study of control samples from healthy donors and cancer patients. This table comes from immunoSEQ multiplex PCR, and its TCRdb copy is limited to in-frame clones, with some not included. The sample includes around 100,000 clones, about 91% of them seen just once. The sequenced material came from blood. These receptor sequences come from a man aged 25-40 years in good health.

This rearrangement joins TRBV28 to TRBJ2-7; 10 nucleotides match TRBD1. V was clipped by 6 bases and J by 0 bases; unmatched bases: 2. Germline loops: CDR1 MDHEN, CDR2 SYDVKM. The CDR3 is 14 amino acids. The CDR3 DNA follows: TGTGCCAGCAGCGGACAGGGGGTCTCCTACGAGCAGTACTTC. Translation: CASSGQGVSYEQYF. Filled out from reference TRBV28 and TRBJ2-7, the complete variable domain reads DVKVTQSSRYLVKRTGEKVFLECVQDMDHENMFWYRQDPGLGLRLIYFSYDVKMKEKGDIPEGYSVSREKKERFSLILESASTNQTSMYLCASSGQGVSYEQYFGPGTRLTVT.

V gene TRBV7-2 combines with J gene TRBJ2-1; D call uncertain. The CDR3 consists of 16 residues. Trimming removed 7 bases from V and 2 bases from J, with 18 bases in between. Germline values: CDR1 SGHTA, CDR2 FQGNSA. DNA for the CDR3: TGTGCCAGCAACGTTAAGCCGGATTACCCCTACAATGAGCAGTTCTTC. It translates to CASNVKPDYPYNEQFF.

V is TRBV3-1 (or the pseudogene TRBV3-2) and J is TRBJ2-7; D is perhaps TRBD1 (6 bases). Germline V gene data show CDR1 as LGHDT and CDR2 as YNNKEL (reference sequence). The CDR3 length is 14 residues. V was cut by 4 bases and J by 6 bases, with 16 bases left in between. This chain's CDR3 is CASSRAGTSSEQYF. In nucleotides, the CDR3 is TGTGCCAGCAGCCGCGCTGGGACATCGTCCGAGCAGTACTTC.

The rearrangement joins TRBV9 to TRBJ2-3, with a tentative D call TRBD2 (6 bases). Germline loops: CDR1 SGDLS, CDR2 YYNGEE. The CDR3 is 14 residues long. V gave up 3 bases and J gave up 3 bases, with 11 bases separating them. The DNA for the CDR3 is TGTGCCAGCAGCGGTCGGGAGACGACAGATACGCAGTATTTT. Amino acid sequence: CASSGRETTDTQYF.

The rearrangement joins TRBV5-1 to TRBJ1-2; a possible D gene is TRBD1 (5 bases). The CDR3 is 15 residues long. CDR1 and CDR2 (germline): SGHRS, YFSETQ. Between the trimmed V and J ends, which lost 6 bases and 2 bases, there was a span of 17 bases. The CDR3 DNA is TGCGCCAGCACCATGAACCAGGGAGGGAACTATGGCTACACCTTC. Translating gives CASTMNQGGNYGYTF.

Note on this clone: Germline is not matched at one junction end, which may reflect a read error. The chain has TRBV18 and TRBJ2-7; D might be TRBD1 (6 bases). Germline-derived CDR1 and CDR2 are KGHSH and LQKENI. This CDR3 spans 15 amino acids. CDR3 in amino acids: CASSPQGTFSYEQYF. DNA for the CDR3: TGTGCCAGCTCTCCACAGGGAACCTTCTCCTACGAGCAGTACTTC.

J is TRBJ2-3 and V is TRBV7-3, with TRBD2 matching over 7 bases. Germline CDR1 is SGHTA and CDR2 is FQGTGA. V lost 5 bases and J lost 1; bases outside the gene matches: 9. The CDR3 extends over 16 amino acids. The CDR3 protein is CASSLQASGGTDTQYF. Here the CDR3 DNA reads TGTGCCAGCAGCCTCCAGGCAAGCGGGGGCACAGATACGCAGTATTTT. Supplemented by reference TRBV7-3 and TRBJ2-3, the full variable domain reads GAGVSQTPSNKVTEKGKYVELRCDPISGHTALYWYRQSLGQGPEFLIYFQGTGAADDSGLPNDRFFAVRPEGSVSTLKIQRTERGDSAVYLCASSLQASGGTDTQYFGPGTRLTVL.

The genes are TRBV24-1 and TRBJ2-3; D is possibly TRBD2 (5 bases). The V end lost 2 bases, the J end lost 6 bases, and 14 bases lay between the germline ends. Germline loops: CDR1 KGHDR, CDR2 SFDVKD. This CDR3 is built from 15 residues. CDR3 in amino acids: CATSDSRTPKDTQYF. The CDR3 DNA follows: TGTGCCACCAGTGATTCGAGGACTCCTAAGGATACGCAGTATTTT.

The chain recombines TRBV4-1 with TRBJ1-5; maybe TRBD1 (5 bases). V shed 4 bases and J shed 1 base, with 14 bases lying between them. CDR3 length: 16 residues. Germline V gene data show CDR1 as MGHRA and CDR2 as YSYEKL. CDR3 nucleotide sequence: TGCGCCAGCAGCCCCCTGCCGGGGCTAAGCAATCAGCCCCAGCATTTT. Encoded protein: CASSPLPGLSNQPQHF.

The CDR3 reads CASSVGGGGTGELFF. CDR3 sequence (DNA): TGTGCCAGCAGCGTCGGGGGAGGGGGCACCGGGGAGCTGTTTTTT. The chain carries TRBV5-4 and TRBJ2-2; a possible D gene is TRBD2 (7 bases). Trimming removed 4 bases from V and 4 bases from J, with 14 bases in between. The CDR3 length is 15 residues. Germline CDR1 SGHNT, CDR2 YYREEE (reference sequence).

The chain is built from TRBV11-1 and TRBJ1-4, with a tentative D call TRBD1 (5 bases). Germline V CDR1 and CDR2: SGHAT, FQDESV (reference sequence). The CDR3 extends over 14 amino acids. Deletions cut 5 bases from V and 11 bases from J, with 18 bases between. The CDR3 nucleotides read TGTGCCAGCAGCCTCCAGGGAGCCGGCGGGAAACTGTTTTTT. Translating gives CASSLQGAGGKLFF. Full variable domain (outside the CDR3, taken from reference TRBV11-1 and TRBJ1-4): EAEVAQSPRYKITEKSQAVAFWCDPISGHATLYWYRQILGQGPELLVQFQDESVVDDSQLPKDRFSAERLKGVDSTLKIQPAELGDSAMYLCASSLQGAGGKLFFGSGTQLSVL.